What follows describes a single TCR beta chain. Its antigen is still unknown. J lost 4 bases, V lost 2 bases, and 10 bases had no gene match. The germline CDR1 and CDR2 sequences are DFQATT and SNEGSKA (reference sequence). The CDR3 covers 15 residues. The sample belongs to a study of vaccination and CD4 T cells after COVID-19. The wider study: Drawing of post-COVID samples took place a median 101 days after diagnosis (range 35 to 161).

The time point is: late sampling 161 to 241 days after vaccination in a few convalescent patients. Treatment meaning: approximately 9-day PBMC culture with coronavirus spike peptide pools or control peptides (ViraFEST assay). An Oncomine TCR Beta short-read assay was used to sequence the DNA from cultured CD4+ T cells. TCRdb called the PCR reads again in MiXCR, with one record for every CDR3 protein. The table includes tens of thousands of distinct CDR3 sequences, 35% detected once. The chain uses TRBV20-1 and TRBJ2-7; 8 bases are shared with TRBD2. The receptor was derived from a human donor who had recovered from COVID-19. The starting material was CD4+ T cells from blood, cultured in vitro, obtained about 7 months after SARS-CoV-2 vaccination. CDR3 sequence: CSARRPGLVAYEQYF. Here the CDR3 DNA reads TGCAGTGCTAGAAGGCCGGGACTAGTCGCTTACGAGCAGTACTTC.